The source of this T cell receptor beta chain is a study of shared clonotypes between healthy human individuals. In the sorted-subset replicate PCRs, about 200 ng DNA, tens of thousands of T cell genomes, was used. The method was immunoSEQ multiplex PCR; TCRdb's version includes in-frame clones alone and lacks a portion of them. The sample carries a few million clones, 92% recorded once. This CDR3 contains 13 residues. CDR1 is MDHEN, CDR2 SYDVKM, per germline. The V end was cut by 5 bases, the J end by 11 bases, with 18 bases between. To note about this clone: The antigen is unknown.

Investigators divided CD4+ cells into CD45RA+ naive and CD45RA-negative memory subsets. General observations from the study: Naive subsets, compared against memory subsets, generally had larger estimated richness values. Among non-shared clonotypes, generation probabilities were lower than among those shared by all four donors.

Sequencing was done on a sample of naive CD4+ T cells from PBMCs. Described subset: CD45RA+ positively selected. This chain uses TRBV28 with TRBJ1-1, with no clear D. The receptor was isolated from a young man in good health. Some clones in this sample may be carry-over from other donors' samples. The CDR3 DNA sequence: TGTGCCAGCAGTCCCCCGAGCCCGCGCGGGGCTTTCTTT. This codes for CASSPPSPRGAFF.